The rows below give T cell receptor beta chains drawn from one sample of a study of cytomegalovirus exposure and HLA in healthy donors. TCRdb's copy holds only in-frame clones and misses some; the assay was immunoSEQ multiplex PCR. Counted here are about 190,000 clones, roughly 83% occurring once; the ten biggest clones make up about 1.4%. Sequencing was done on a sample of PBMCs. All receptors come from a woman aged 45-65 years in good health and CMV-seronegative. CDR3s leave out the opening cysteine and the closing phenylalanine or tryptophan. The order of the fields is V gene, clone size, J gene, CDR3 protein. A clone size is listed for some rows: how often the clone was seen (once, few, many), or a class if it is expanded.

V: TRBV5-1
size: few
J: TRBJ2-1
CDR3: ASSLDRGRIYNEQF

V: TRBV6-5
size: NA
J: TRBJ2-3
CDR3: ASSSTRGSTDTQY

V: TRBV15
size: NA
J: TRBJ1-6
CDR3: ATSRDHGNSPLH

V: TRBV5-1
size: NA
J: TRBJ2-1
CDR3: ASSLQGTGSVRLQGYNEQF

V: TRBV2
size: NA
J: TRBJ2-7
CDR3: ASSAGSGRSSYEQY

V: TRBV5-4
size: NA
J: TRBJ2-4
CDR3: ASSLWAGVAKNIQY

V: TRBV29-1
size: NA
J: TRBJ1-1
CDR3: SVEHRGQSTEAS

V: TRBV12-5
size: few
J: TRBJ1-2
CDR3: ASGWDRGRGYT

V: TRBV2
size: NA
J: TRBJ2-7
CDR3: ASRDPGTKHYEQY

V: TRBV4-1
size: once
J: TRBJ1-5
CDR3: ASSQEGFTGGLPGQPQH

V: TRBV28
size: NA
J: TRBJ1-4
CDR3: ASRRGPAGEKLF

V: TRBV5-1
size: few
J: TRBJ1-1
CDR3: ASTRQGGAGMNTEAF

V: TRBV6-1
size: many
J: TRBJ2-1
CDR3: ASSGLAGGHNEQF

V: TRBV28
size: NA
J: TRBJ1-5
CDR3: ASSLRSPSPIVQPQH

V: TRBV19
size: NA
J: TRBJ2-2
CDR3: ASTLEGATNTGELF

V: TRBV28
size: NA
J: TRBJ1-5
CDR3: ASSLPDRSNQPQH

V: TRBV18
size: NA
J: TRBJ2-3
CDR3: ASSLITGSTDTQY

V: TRBV19
size: NA
J: TRBJ1-1
CDR3: ASSIKQGGTEAF

V: TRBV18
size: once
J: TRBJ2-3
CDR3: ASSPLSGSFGTDTQY

V: TRBV4-1
size: NA
J: TRBJ1-2
CDR3: ASSQDDARGGYT

V: TRBV4-3
size: NA
J: TRBJ1-4
CDR3: ASSQERGEKLF

V: TRBV7-2
size: NA
J: TRBJ1-2
CDR3: ASSLRRGRDGYT

V: TRBV4-2
size: NA
J: TRBJ2-1
CDR3: ASSQGLAAANNEQF

V: TRBV5-6
size: NA
J: TRBJ2-3
CDR3: ASSLRLAGATDTQY

V: TRBV2
size: few
J: TRBJ2-3
CDR3: ASSGGLAGTDTQY

V: TRBV7-6
size: NA
J: TRBJ2-1
CDR3: ASSTHQTTLSYNEQF

V: TRBV19
size: few
J: TRBJ2-2
CDR3: ASSMTGIDTGELF

V: TRBV19
size: once
J: TRBJ1-1
CDR3: ASRGQGVWSTEAF

V: TRBV9
size: NA
J: TRBJ1-6
CDR3: ASSAELWARFNSSPLH

V: TRBV19
size: NA
J: TRBJ1-5
CDR3: ASRHQGGSLQPQH

V: TRBV7-9
size: NA
J: TRBJ2-7
CDR3: ASSRTSGFYEQY

V: TRBV7-8
size: NA
J: TRBJ2-7
CDR3: ASSTPGQYEQY

V: TRBV20-1
size: NA
J: TRBJ2-1
CDR3: SAGWRDEQF

V: TRBV11-1
size: NA
J: TRBJ2-1
CDR3: ASSLGTTGGTYNEQF

V: TRBV2
size: few
J: TRBJ1-1
CDR3: ASYGGNTEAF

V: TRBV10-3
size: NA
J: TRBJ2-1
CDR3: AISDPGLAGDNEQF

V: TRBV29-1
size: NA
J: TRBJ2-2
CDR3: SVRQGTTSTGELF

V: TRBV11-2
size: NA
J: TRBJ2-3
CDR3: ASSLDGLAITSTDTQY

V: TRBV19
size: NA
J: TRBJ1-2
CDR3: ASRWSRFAGGYT

V: TRBV10-3
size: NA
J: TRBJ1-1
CDR3: AMRDRLNTEAF

V: TRBV19
size: NA
J: TRBJ2-7
CDR3: ASSIDRGPYEQY

V: TRBV7-8
size: NA
J: TRBJ2-5
CDR3: ASSLAQGETQY

V: TRBV11-2
size: NA
J: TRBJ1-1
CDR3: ASSLRRAQKENTEAF

V: TRBV30
size: NA
J: TRBJ1-2
CDR3: AWRGTGDSGYT

V: TRBV5-4
size: NA
J: TRBJ1-1
CDR3: ASSRPREVTEAF

V: TRBV6-5
size: NA
J: TRBJ2-5
CDR3: ASSLRRGQETQY

V: TRBV4-3
size: NA
J: TRBJ1-1
CDR3: ASSQERDRLMNTEAF

V: TRBV28
size: NA
J: TRBJ2-3
CDR3: ASSLAGTSRTDTQY